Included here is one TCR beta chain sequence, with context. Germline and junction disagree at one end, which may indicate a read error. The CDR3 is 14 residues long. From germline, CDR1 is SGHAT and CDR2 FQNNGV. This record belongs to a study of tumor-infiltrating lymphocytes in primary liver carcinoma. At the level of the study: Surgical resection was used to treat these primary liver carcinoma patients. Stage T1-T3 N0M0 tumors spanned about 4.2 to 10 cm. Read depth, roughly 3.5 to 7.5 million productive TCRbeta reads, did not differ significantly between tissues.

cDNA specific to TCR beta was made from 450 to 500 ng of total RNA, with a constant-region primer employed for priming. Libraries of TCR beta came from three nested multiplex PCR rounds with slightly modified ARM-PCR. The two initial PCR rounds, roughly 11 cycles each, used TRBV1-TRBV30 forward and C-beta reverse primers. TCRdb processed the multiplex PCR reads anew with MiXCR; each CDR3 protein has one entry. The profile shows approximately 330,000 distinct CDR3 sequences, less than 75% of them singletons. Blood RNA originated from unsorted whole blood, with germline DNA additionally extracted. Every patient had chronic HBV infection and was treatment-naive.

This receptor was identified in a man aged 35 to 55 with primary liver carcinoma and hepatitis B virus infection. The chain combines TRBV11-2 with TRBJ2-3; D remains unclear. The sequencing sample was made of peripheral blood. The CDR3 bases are TGTCCCAGTAGCTTAGAACTTTACGCCGATACGCAGTATTTT. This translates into CPSSLELYADTQYF.